The sequence of this TCR beta chain was determined in a study of molecular identifiers for immune sequencing clone quantification. Whole-study results and caveats: Over 99% of CMV-specific effector molecules, but under 1% of naive ones, were in clones above 20 copies. Because of identical TCR molecules sharing a barcode, sizes of highly expanded clones could be underestimated.

Libraries of naive CD8 T cells were made from roughly 18,000 to 920,000 sorted cells. They used 10%, 30% or 50% RNA. The authors sorted naive CD8 T cells as CD8+CD4-CCR7+CD45RA+. The CDR3 loop spans 15 amino acids. With 5 bases clipped from V and 14 bases from J, the junction kept 16 bases outside the gene matches. Germline-derived CDR1 and CDR2 are SEHNR and FQNEAQ (reference sequence). TCRdb re-called the PCR reads through MiXCR, storing one row per CDR3 protein. The sample shows around 460,000 distinct CDR3 sequences, roughly 23% of them seen only once. Concerning this clonotype: Its antigen remains unidentified.

J is TRBJ2-1 and V is TRBV7-9; 9 bases map to TRBD2. This sequence was found in a human donor in good health. Some libraries in this study had Jurkat cell RNA spiked in. The material sequenced was naive CD8+ T cells from blood, with Jurkat cell RNA spiked in. The subset was: FACS-sorted CD8+CD4-CCR7+CD45RA+ naive T cells. The CDR3 nucleotides read TGTGCCAGCAGCCATGGGGCTAGCGGGACCCGAATGGAGTTCTTC. This gives the protein CASSHGASGTRMEFF.